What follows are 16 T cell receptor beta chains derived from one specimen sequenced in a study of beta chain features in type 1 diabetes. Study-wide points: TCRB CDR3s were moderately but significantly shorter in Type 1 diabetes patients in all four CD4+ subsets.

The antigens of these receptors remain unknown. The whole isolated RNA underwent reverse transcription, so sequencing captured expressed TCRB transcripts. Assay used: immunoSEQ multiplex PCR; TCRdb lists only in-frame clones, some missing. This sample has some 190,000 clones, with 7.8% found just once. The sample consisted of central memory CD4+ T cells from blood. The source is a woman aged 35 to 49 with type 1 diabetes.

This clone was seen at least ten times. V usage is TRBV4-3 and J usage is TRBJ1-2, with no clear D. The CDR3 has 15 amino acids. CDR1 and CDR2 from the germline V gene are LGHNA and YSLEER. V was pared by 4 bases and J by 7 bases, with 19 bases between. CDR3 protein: CASSPEGGGRTGYTF. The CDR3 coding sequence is TGCGCCAGCAGCCCAGAGGGTGGAGGTCGGACTGGCTACACCTTC.

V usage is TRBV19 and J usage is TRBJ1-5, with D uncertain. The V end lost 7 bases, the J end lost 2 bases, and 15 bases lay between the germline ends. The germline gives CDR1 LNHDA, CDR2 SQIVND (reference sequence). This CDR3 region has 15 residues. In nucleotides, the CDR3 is TGTGCCAGTAAGGAGTCGGCGGGCGGCAATCAGCCCCAGCATTTT. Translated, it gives CASKESAGGNQPQHF.

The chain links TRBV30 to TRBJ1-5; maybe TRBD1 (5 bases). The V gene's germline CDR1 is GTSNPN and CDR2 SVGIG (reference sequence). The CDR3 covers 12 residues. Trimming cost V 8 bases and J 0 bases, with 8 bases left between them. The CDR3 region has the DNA TGTGCCGGGGGGGATAGCAATCAGCCCCAGCATTTT. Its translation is CAGGDSNQPQHF.

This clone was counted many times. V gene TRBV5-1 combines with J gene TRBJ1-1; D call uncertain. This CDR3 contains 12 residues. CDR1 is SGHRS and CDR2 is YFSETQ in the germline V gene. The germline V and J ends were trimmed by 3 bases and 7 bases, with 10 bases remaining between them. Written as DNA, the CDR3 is TGCGCCAGCAGCTACGACTTCGTTGAAGCTTTCTTT. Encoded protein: CASSYDFVEAFF.

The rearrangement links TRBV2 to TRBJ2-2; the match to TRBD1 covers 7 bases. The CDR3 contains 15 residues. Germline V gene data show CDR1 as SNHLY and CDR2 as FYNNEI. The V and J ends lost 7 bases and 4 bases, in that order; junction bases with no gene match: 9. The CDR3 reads CASNMDRSGTGELFF. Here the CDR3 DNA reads TGTGCCAGCAACATGGACAGGTCGGGCACCGGGGAGCTGTTTTTT.

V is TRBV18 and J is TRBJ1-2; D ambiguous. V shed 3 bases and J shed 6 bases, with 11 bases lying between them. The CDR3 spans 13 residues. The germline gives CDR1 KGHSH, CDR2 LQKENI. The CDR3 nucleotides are TGTGCCAGCTCACCCGTCCTGGCGGATGGCTACACCTTC. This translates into CASSPVLADGYTF.

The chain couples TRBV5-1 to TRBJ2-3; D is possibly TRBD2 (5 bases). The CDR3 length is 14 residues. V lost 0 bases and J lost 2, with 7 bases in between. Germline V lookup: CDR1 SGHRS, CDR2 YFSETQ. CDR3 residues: CASSLGLLTDTQYF. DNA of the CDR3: TGCGCCAGCAGCTTGGGACTACTCACAGATACGCAGTATTTT.

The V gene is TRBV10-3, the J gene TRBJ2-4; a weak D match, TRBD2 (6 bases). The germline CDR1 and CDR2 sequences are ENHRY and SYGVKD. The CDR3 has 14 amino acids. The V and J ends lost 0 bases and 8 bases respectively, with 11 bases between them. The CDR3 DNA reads TGTGCCATCAGTGAGTCGCAAAGGAGGGACATTCAGTACTTC. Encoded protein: CAISESQRRDIQYF.

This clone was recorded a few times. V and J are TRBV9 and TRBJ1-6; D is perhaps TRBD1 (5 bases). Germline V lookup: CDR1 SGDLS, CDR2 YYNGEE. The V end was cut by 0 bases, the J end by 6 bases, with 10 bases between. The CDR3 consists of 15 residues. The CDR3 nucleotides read TGTGCCAGCAGCGTAGGACAGCTGACTAATTCACCCCTCCACTTT. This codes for CASSVGQLTNSPLHF.

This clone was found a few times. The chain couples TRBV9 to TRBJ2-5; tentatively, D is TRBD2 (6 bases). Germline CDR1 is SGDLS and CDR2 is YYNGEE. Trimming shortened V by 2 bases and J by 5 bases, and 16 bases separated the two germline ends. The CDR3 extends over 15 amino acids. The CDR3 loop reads CASSVSPAREETQYF. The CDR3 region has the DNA TGTGCCAGCAGCGTCTCTCCTGCCCGGGAGGAGACCCAGTACTTC.

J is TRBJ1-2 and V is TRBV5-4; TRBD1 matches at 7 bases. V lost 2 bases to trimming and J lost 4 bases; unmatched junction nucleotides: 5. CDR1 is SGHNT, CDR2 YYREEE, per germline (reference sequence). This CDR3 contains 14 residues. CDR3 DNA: TGTGCCAGCAGCTTCGAGGGGGCTTCCTATGGCTACACCTTC. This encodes CASSFEGASYGYTF.

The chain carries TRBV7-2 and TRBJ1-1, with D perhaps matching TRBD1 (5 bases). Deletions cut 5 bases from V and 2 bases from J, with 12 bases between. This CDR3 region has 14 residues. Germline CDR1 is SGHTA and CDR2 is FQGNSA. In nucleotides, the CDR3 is TGTGCCAGCAGCCAGGGTGCATCAAACACTGAAGCTTTCTTT. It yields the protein CASSQGASNTEAFF.

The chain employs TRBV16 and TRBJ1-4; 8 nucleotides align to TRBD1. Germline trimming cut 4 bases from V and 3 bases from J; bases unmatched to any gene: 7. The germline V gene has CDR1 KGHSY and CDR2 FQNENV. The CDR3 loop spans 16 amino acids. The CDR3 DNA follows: TGTGCCAGCAGCCGGCGGACAGGGAGGTCTAATGAAAAACTGTTTTTT. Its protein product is CASSRRTGRSNEKLFF.

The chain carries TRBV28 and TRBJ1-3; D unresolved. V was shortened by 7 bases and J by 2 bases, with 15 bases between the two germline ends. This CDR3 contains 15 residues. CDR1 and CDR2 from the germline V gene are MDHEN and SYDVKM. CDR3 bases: TGTGCCAGCACCCCAGGCCGGGGAGCTGGAAACACCATATATTTT. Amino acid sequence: CASTPGRGAGNTIYF. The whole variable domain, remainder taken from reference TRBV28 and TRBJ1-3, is DVKVTQSSRYLVKRTGEKVFLECVQDMDHENMFWYRQDPGLGLRLIYFSYDVKMKEKGDIPEGYSVSREKKERFSLILESASTNQTSMYLCASTPGRGAGNTIYFGEGSWLTVV.

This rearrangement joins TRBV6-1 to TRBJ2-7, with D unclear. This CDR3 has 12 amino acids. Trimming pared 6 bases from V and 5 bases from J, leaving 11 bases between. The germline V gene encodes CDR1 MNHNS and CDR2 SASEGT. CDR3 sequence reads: CASSYLEDEQYF. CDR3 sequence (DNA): TGTGCCAGCAGCTACCTAGAGGACGAGCAGTACTTC.

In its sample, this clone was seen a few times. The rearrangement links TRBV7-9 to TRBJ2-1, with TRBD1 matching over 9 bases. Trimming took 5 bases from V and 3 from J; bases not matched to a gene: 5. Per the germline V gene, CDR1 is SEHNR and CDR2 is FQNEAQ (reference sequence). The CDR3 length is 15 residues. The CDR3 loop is CASSADRGIYNEQFF. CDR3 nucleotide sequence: TGTGCCAGCAGCGCCGACAGGGGGATCTACAATGAGCAGTTCTTC. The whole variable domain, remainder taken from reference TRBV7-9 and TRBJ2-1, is DTGVSQNPRHKITKRGQNVTFRCDPISEHNRLYWYRQTLGQGPEFLTYFQNEAQLEKSRLLSDRFSAERPKGSFSTLEIQRTEQGDSAMYLCASSADRGIYNEQFFGPGTRLTVL.